This is a list of T cell receptor beta chains from one sample in a study of T cells in Graves' hyperthyroidism and ophthalmopathy. MiXCR, applied by TCRdb to the multiplex PCR reads, yields one record per CDR3 protein. The sample contains around 250,000 distinct CDR3 sequences, approximately 15% of which appear only once. Sequenced material: blood. All receptors derive from a woman between 40 and 55 years old with Graves' hyperthyroidism that later progressed to Graves' ophthalmopathy. The CDR3 runs from the conserved cysteine through the conserved F or W. Some rows mark clone size as missing; the rest say once, few, many or name a class of expanded clone.

j_call | cdr3_length | v_call | clone_size | cdr3_aa
TRBJ1-5 | 16 | TRBV27 | . | CASKRPVQAFEQPQHF
TRBJ1-5 | 16 | TRBV28 | many | CASSLGGWRGNQPQHF
TRBJ2-2 | 17 | TRBV19 | few | CASNERLTSGRERELFF
TRBJ2-7 | 15 | TRBV3-1 | many | CASREGLAGSYEQYF
TRBJ1-4 | 12 | TRBV28 | few | CASSLRLEKLFF
TRBJ2-7 | 12 | TRBV12-3/TRBV12-4 | many | CASSFDRAEQYF
TRBJ2-3 | 16 | TRBV3-1 | . | CASSEGKGAITDTQYF
TRBJ2-5 | 13 | TRBV7-7 | many | CASSGTVQETQYF
TRBJ2-6 | 16 | TRBV12-3/TRBV12-4 | many | CASSVGTGAGANVLTF
TRBJ1-3 | 12 | TRBV30 | many | CAWKRRGNTIYF
TRBJ2-7 | 15 | TRBV4-1 | . | CASSFRDQSSYEQYF
TRBJ2-7 | 15 | TRBV2 | many | CASRGGRTSGYEQYF
TRBJ2-7 | 15 | TRBV5-5 | many | CASSAGLRSSYEQYF
TRBJ2-3 | 13 | TRBV10-2 | many | CASSRGVTDTQYF
TRBJ2-7 | 18 | TRBV5-1 | . | CASSIRDRGFSLGYEQYF
TRBJ1-1 | 13 | TRBV27 | many | CASSFDRGLEAFF
TRBJ2-7 | 15 | TRBV7-9 | many | CASSPRLALNYEQYF
TRBJ1-5 | 13 | TRBV2 | many | CASSSQGNQPQHF
TRBJ2-7 | 12 | TRBV5-5 | many | CASSPRVVEQYF
TRBJ2-1 | 15 | TRBV9 | . | CASSLLDRGYNEQFF
TRBJ2-1 | 17 | TRBV28 | many | CASSLFHFSREGEEQFF
TRBJ2-2 | 14 | TRBV3-1 | . | CASSQVGSAGELFF
TRBJ2-7 | 13 | TRBV30 | many | CAWRDRGSYEQYF
TRBJ1-2 | 14 | TRBV3-1 | many | CASSQEGTGYGYTF
TRBJ2-1 | 13 | TRBV5-1 | many | CASKEGVGDEQFF
TRBJ2-1 | 14 | TRBV20-1 | many | CSARGTRSYNEQFF
TRBJ1-6 | 14 | TRBV25-1 | . | CASSLAGGISPLHF
TRBJ2-5 | 13 | TRBV13 | many | CASSLGLAGVEYF
TRBJ1-2 | 14 | TRBV30 | many | CAWRSEVRRYGYTF
TRBJ2-7 | 15 | TRBV14 | . | CASSYLTGGSYEQYF
TRBJ2-3 | 14 | TRBV5-1 | . | CASSYSSRTDTQYF
TRBJ2-1 | 16 | TRBV10-3 | many | CAIRGASGSSYNEQFF
TRBJ2-3 | 19 | TRBV3-1 | many | CASSHSTDPGTTFTDTQYF
TRBJ2-6 | 15 | TRBV28 | many | CASSFRGDGANVLTF
TRBJ2-5 | 16 | TRBV7-3 | many | CASSHSPGSRWETQYF
TRBJ2-3 | 14 | TRBV18 | many | CASSPMIGTDTQYF
TRBJ1-2 | 14 | TRBV7-8 | many | CASSLDRANYGYTF
TRBJ2-7 | 14 | TRBV30 | many | CAWNLGTGGKEQYF
TRBJ1-4 | 14 | TRBV2 | many | CASSPDVFTGKLFF
TRBJ2-6 | 17 | TRBV24-1 | many | CATPPLTQISGANVLTF
TRBJ2-7 | 13 | TRBV2 | . | CASKGLDIHEQYF
TRBJ2-7 | 16 | TRBV7-9 | many | CASSLAWGLDLHEQYF
TRBJ2-5 | 16 | TRBV15 | many | CATSRDLGGGRKTQYF
TRBJ2-3 | 16 | TRBV9 | many | CASSARGTSVSDTQYF
TRBJ1-1 | 14 | TRBV6-5 | few | CASSYTGVDTEAFF
TRBJ2-1 | 15 | TRBV30 | many | CAWSNRAGGLNEQFF
TRBJ1-3 | 14 | TRBV11-3 | once | CASSSGLTGNTIYF
TRBJ2-7 | 15 | TRBV19 | many | CASSIRDSSSYEQYF
TRBJ2-7 | 11 | TRBV29-1 | . | CSAEVSGEQYF
TRBJ2-2 | 15 | TRBV7-2 | many | CASRKRGTGSGELFF
TRBJ2-7 | 14 | TRBV5-1 | many | CASSFMGGAYEQYF
TRBJ2-3 | 15 | TRBV10-3 | few | CAISGLAGSSDTQYF
TRBJ2-5 | 14 | TRBV10-2 | many | CASSDPRVHETQYF